The 15 T cell receptor beta chains reported below all come from one sample, sequenced in a study of tumor-infiltrating lymphocytes in oesophageal squamous cell carcinoma. TCRdb re-called the PCR reads with MiXCR, one entry per CDR3 protein. The sample carries roughly 11,000 distinct CDR3 sequences, about three fifths recorded once. The sequenced sample consisted of esophageal tumor tissue. Source of these receptors: a male donor with esophageal squamous cell carcinoma.

By sample fraction, this clonotype is medium-sized. Here the CDR3 DNA reads TGTGCCAGCAGCTTTACCGGGGGGGAGACCCAGTACTTC. Protein sequence: CASSFTGGETQYF. The chain joins TRBV7-3 to TRBJ2-5; TRBD2 matches at 7 bases. The CDR3 length is 13 residues. After removal of 3 bases from V and 5 bases from J, the junction contained 3 bases not matched to a gene. Germline CDR1 and CDR2: SGHTA and FQGTGA.

The chain couples TRBV7-6 to TRBJ2-5, with D maybe TRBD1 (5 bases). The J call could be wrong; TRBJ2-1 is a better fit for the DNA end. CDR3 length equals 13 residues. Germline V CDR1 and CDR2: SGHVS, FNYEAQ. The CDR3 coding sequence is TGTGCCAGCAGCTCCCAACAGGCAAATGAGCAGTTCTTC. Residues: CASSSQQANEQFF.

The rearrangement joins TRBV7-2 to TRBJ2-5; a possible D gene is TRBD1 (6 bases). The CDR3 covers 16 residues. Germline V lookup: CDR1 SGHTA, CDR2 FQGNSA. V was trimmed by 5 bases and J by 0 bases, leaving 16 bases between them. As DNA, the CDR3 is TGTGCCAGCAGCCTCCATCCCGGACAGTACCAAGAGACCCAGTACTTC. Translation: CASSLHPGQYQETQYF.

This clonotype turned up a few times. The genes are TRBV7-2 and TRBJ1-4; D remains unclear. Per germline, CDR1 SGHTA and CDR2 FQGNSA. CDR3 length: 15 residues. V lost 4 bases and J lost 5, with 14 bases in between. Here the CDR3 DNA reads TGTGCCAGCAGCTCGAACATGGTGGAAAATGAAAAACTGTTTTTT. Amino acids: CASSSNMVENEKLFF.

The V and J genes are TRBV27 and TRBJ2-1; possibly TRBD2 for D (6 bases). The CDR3 length is 14 residues. The germline V gene has CDR1 MNHEY and CDR2 SMNVEV (reference sequence). V was trimmed by 8 bases and J by 9 bases, leaving 20 bases between them. In nucleotides, the CDR3 is TGTGCCAGCGCCCCTAGCGTTTCCTGGGGTGAGCAGTTCTTC. Its protein is CASAPSVSWGEQFF.

The chain has TRBV11-3 and TRBJ2-1; D is unresolved. The CDR3 consists of 15 residues. The germline V and J ends were trimmed by 2 bases and 8 bases, with 16 bases remaining between them. Germline V lookup: CDR1 SGHNT, CDR2 YENEEA. CDR3 bases: TGTGCCAGCAGCTTACAGCGCAGTAAAGGCGATGAGCAGTTCTTC. As protein: CASSLQRSKGDEQFF.

The chain links TRBV7-2 to TRBJ2-5; 7 bases are a match to TRBD1. The CDR3 extends over 16 amino acids. Germline V lookup: CDR1 SGHTA, CDR2 FQGNSA. With 4 bases clipped from V and 2 bases from J, the junction kept 10 bases outside the gene matches. The CDR3 DNA reads as TGTGCCAGCAGCTCGCCAATTGGGACAGATCAAGAGACCCAGTACTTC. As protein: CASSSPIGTDQETQYF.

This rearrangement joins TRBV24-1 to TRBJ2-7; 8 bases are a match to TRBD1. The J call may be incorrect, as the DNA end agrees better with TRBJ2-1. Germline-derived CDR1 and CDR2 are KGHDR and SFDVKD. The CDR3 has 15 amino acids. In DNA, the CDR3 is TGTGCCACCAGTGTGGGGGGACAGGCCCGCAATGAGCAGTTCTTC. This sequence encodes CATSVGGQARNEQFF.

This rearrangement joins TRBV7-3 to TRBJ2-1, with TRBD1 matching 11 bases. CDR3 length equals 15 residues. In germline, CDR1 is SGHTA, CDR2 FQGTGA. Trimming took 5 bases from V and 2 from J; bases not matched to a gene: 2. The CDR3 reads CASSKGQGAYNEQFF. The CDR3 nucleotides are TGTGCCAGCAGCAAGGGACAGGGGGCCTACAATGAGCAGTTCTTC.

This chain uses TRBV28 with TRBJ2-5; 10 bases line up with TRBD1. The germline V gene encodes CDR1 MDHEN and CDR2 SYDVKM. The V segment lost 8 bases and the J segment 4 bases; nucleotides outside the gene matches: 4. This CDR3 is 13 amino acids long. The CDR3 bases are TGTGCCAGCCTTGACAGGGGGCTAGAGACCCAGTACTTC. Encoded protein: CASLDRGLETQYF.

The J gene is TRBJ2-3, the V gene TRBV28; tentatively, D is TRBD2 (6 bases). Trimming shortened V by 5 bases and J by 2 bases, and 8 bases separated the two germline ends. The CDR3 sequence is 13 residues long. Germline CDR1 reads MDHEN; CDR2 reads SYDVKM. The CDR3 sequence: CASSGDSTDTQYF. The CDR3 DNA follows: TGTGCCAGCAGTGGGGACTCCACAGATACGCAGTATTTT.

The DNA of the CDR3 is TGTGCCAGCAGTTTAACAGGGAAAAAAGAGACCCAGTACTTC. Its protein product is CASSLTGKKETQYF. The rearrangement joins TRBV12-3 or TRBV12-4 to TRBJ2-3, with D possibly being TRBD1 (6 bases). The assigned J gene may be wrong: the sequence end matches TRBJ2-5 better. The CDR3 is 14 residues long.

This chain uses TRBV7-4 with TRBJ1-1; the D is unclear. This CDR3 is 14 amino acids long. Germline V gene data show CDR1 as SGHVT and CDR2 as SQSDAQ. The germline V and J ends were trimmed by 5 bases and 3 bases, with 13 bases remaining between them. The CDR3 DNA follows: TGTGCCAGCAGCCCCCCTGGGTGGGACACTGAAGCTTTCTTT. Translating it yields CASSPPGWDTEAFF. The full variable domain, rest sourced from reference TRBV7-4 and TRBJ1-1, is GAGVSQSPRYKVAKRGRDVALRCDSISGHVTLYWYRQTLGQGSEVLTYSQSDAQRDKSGRPSGRFSAERPERSVSTLKIQRTEQGDSAVYLCASSPPGWDTEAFFGQGTRLTVV.

This clonotype was seen ten or more times. The CDR3 reads CASSKGQLHSYEQYF. The DNA for the CDR3 is TGTGCCAGCAGCAAAGGGCAGCTACACTCATACGAGCAGTACTTC. This chain links TRBV12-3 or TRBV12-4 with TRBJ2-5, with D unresolved. The J call could be wrong; TRBJ2-7 is a better fit for the DNA end. The CDR3 spans 15 residues.

Comment on this clonotype: At one boundary the junction diverges from the germline segment, which might be a read error. This chain joins TRBV12-3 or TRBV12-4 and TRBJ2-7; 11 nucleotides line up with TRBD2. This CDR3 is 15 amino acids long. The CDR3 nucleotides read TGTGCCAGCAGGTTACTAGCGGGAGTGGGAGAGACCCAGTGCTTC. It encodes CASRLLAGVGETQCF.